What follows describes a single TCR beta chain. The PCR had 60 Vbeta and 13 Jbeta primers. The protocol was immunoSEQ multiplex PCR, while the TCRdb copy is restricted to in-frame clones and leaves out a portion. The table shows about 150,000 clones, with 60% to 75% occurring only once. The sample belongs to a study of cytomegalovirus exposure and HLA in healthy donors. Sequenced: PBMCs. The origin of this receptor is a man aged 25 to 40 in good health and CMV-seronegative.

CDR3 sequence: CASSEARTGGYGYTF. CDR3 in DNA: TGTGCCAGCAGTGAAGCGCGGACAGGGGGCTATGGCTACACCTTC. The V and J genes are TRBV2 and TRBJ1-2; 10 positions agree with TRBD1. Germline loops: CDR1 SNHLY, CDR2 FYNNEI. CDR3 length equals 15 residues. J lost 4 bases, V lost 0 bases, and 2 bases had no gene match.